Listed below are T cell receptor beta chains from one sample, sequenced in a study of regulatory T cells in long-lasting Graves disease. In TCRdb, the multiplex PCR reads were re-called with MiXCR into one record per CDR3 protein. In the table there are approximately 300,000 distinct CDR3 sequences, about a sixth of which are singletons. This material consisted of peripheral blood mononuclear cells (PBMCs), taken at new diagnosis, from a patient treated with antithyroid drugs. Receptors originate from a female donor with Graves disease. Each CDR3 is given with its conserved first and last residue. The D gene is left open where the match is weak. Clone size appears in some rows only: once, few, many, or a class for an expanded clone.

>TRBV7-3|TRBD2|many|TRBJ2-1
TGTGCCAGCAGCCCTACCGGACTAGCGGACAATGAGCAGTTCTTC
CASSPTGLADNEQFF
>TRBV5-5|NA|NA|TRBJ1-5
TGTGCCAGCAGCTTGGGGACACAGAATAGCAATCAGCCCCAGCATTTT
CASSLGTQNSNQPQHF
>TRBV27|TRBD2|many|TRBJ2-3
TGTGCCAGCAGTCCCTCAGCGGGAGACACAGATACGCAGTATTTT
CASSPSAGDTDTQYF
>TRBV3-1|NA|many|TRBJ2-5
TGTGCCAGCAGCCAAGATACGCCCATCCAAGAGACCCAGTACTTC
CASSQDTPIQETQYF
>TRBV28|TRBD2|few|TRBJ2-1
TGTGCCAACAGTTTTACCACTAGACTAGCTGGTGAGCAGTTCTTC
CANSFTTRLAGEQFF
>TRBV5-6|NA|NA|TRBJ2-4
TGTGCCAGCAGCTTCCCATTAATACGCTCAGAGCGGTTCTTC
CASSFPLIRSERFF
>TRBV11-3|NA|many|TRBJ2-1
TGTGCCAGCACCTCGCAGGGGAATGAGCAGTTCTTC
CASTSQGNEQFF
>TRBV29-1|NA|many|TRBJ2-3
TGCAGCGTTGAGGGGAAAGGGGTGCAAGATACGCAGTATTTT
CSVEGKGVQDTQYF
>TRBV12-3/TRBV12-4|NA|many|TRBJ2-2
TGTGCCAGCAGAAAAGACACGAGCACCGGGGAGCTGTTTTTT
CASRKDTSTGELFF
>TRBV12-3/TRBV12-4|TRBD2|NA|TRBJ2-1
TGTGCCAGCAGTTTCCGGGAGATAGCGGGCTACAATGAGCAGTTCTTC
CASSFREIAGYNEQFF
>TRBV11-2|TRBD1|many|TRBJ1-2
TGTGCCAGCAGCCTAGACAGGGGGCTCTCTGGCTACACCTTC
CASSLDRGLSGYTF
>TRBV9|TRBD2|NA|TRBJ2-7
TGTGCCAGCAGCGTAGGCGGGAGCCTCAACGAGCAGTACTTC
CASSVGGSLNEQYF
>TRBV7-3|NA|NA|TRBJ2-7
TGTGCCAGCAGCCCAACTCAGGGTCTTGGCGACGAGCAGTACTTC
CASSPTQGLGDEQYF
>TRBV10-3|TRBD2|NA|TRBJ2-7
TGTGCCATCACTCCGGGACTAGCGGGAGGCTACGAGCAGTACTTC
CAITPGLAGGYEQYF
>TRBV29-1|TRBD2|many|TRBJ2-3
TGCAGCAGCCGCTCCGGGACTACCTACACAGATACGCAGTATTTT
CSSRSGTTYTDTQYF
>TRBV10-3|NA|many|TRBJ2-3
TGTGCCAGCCTCCGGGACGGGGACACAGATACGCAGTATTTT
CASLRDGDTDTQYF
>TRBV28|NA|NA|TRBJ2-7
TGTGCCAGCAGTTTTTGGTCAGGCTCCTACGAGCAGTACTTC
CASSFWSGSYEQYF
>TRBV28|TRBD1|many|TRBJ1-2
TGTGCCAGCAGTTCCGGACAGGCTTCTGGCTACACCTTC
CASSSGQASGYTF
>TRBV12-3/TRBV12-4|NA|many|TRBJ2-3
TGTGCCAGCAGTCCCCTTAACGGGAACACAGATACGCAGTATTTT
CASSPLNGNTDTQYF
>TRBV5-5|TRBD2|NA|TRBJ2-3
TGTGCCAGCACCCTACCGCTCACCGGGACTACCTTTTTCGAGATCACAGATACGCAGTATTTT
CASTLPLTGTTFFEITDTQYF
>TRBV30|TRBD1|many|TRBJ1-1
TGTGCCAGAGGACAGGGGAACACTGAAGCTTTCTTT
CARGQGNTEAFF
>TRBV30|NA|many|TRBJ1-2
TGTGCCTGGAGTGTATCCGGAGGATCTAACTATGGCTACACCTTC
CAWSVSGGSNYGYTF
>TRBV11-2|NA|many|TRBJ2-7
TGTGCCAGCAGCTTTCAGATCGACGGTTCCTACGAGCAGTACTTC
CASSFQIDGSYEQYF
>TRBV24-1|NA|few|TRBJ2-1
TGTGCCACCAGTGACAGTATCGCCTACAATGAGCAGTTCTTC
CATSDSIAYNEQFF
>TRBV27|TRBD1|many|TRBJ2-6
TGTGCCAGCAGTACCACAGGGGGAGCCAACGTCCTGACTTTC
CASSTTGGANVLTF
>TRBV20-1|TRBD2|many|TRBJ2-1
TGCAGTGCTGAAGGACCGGGACTAGCGGGTTACAATGAGCAGTTCTTC
CSAEGPGLAGYNEQFF
>TRBV5-1|NA|many|TRBJ2-1
TGCGCCAGCGCTGCGGGCAATGAGCAGTTCTTC
CASAAGNEQFF
>TRBV6-2/TRBV6-3|TRBD2|many|TRBJ2-7
TGTGCCAGCAGTTTTTTGACTAGCGGTCCCTACGAGCAGTACTTC
CASSFLTSGPYEQYF
>TRBV18|NA|many|TRBJ1-2
TGTGCCAGCTCACAAAGGACAGTCGGCGGCTACACCTTC
CASSQRTVGGYTF
>TRBV30|TRBD2|many|TRBJ2-4
TGTGCCTGGAGGTCTAGCGGGATGTCCAAAAACATTCAGTACTTC
CAWRSSGMSKNIQYF
>TRBV2|TRBD1|many|TRBJ2-5
TGTGCCCCCAAAGGGAGACAGGGGGGAGAGACCCAGTACTTC
CAPKGRQGGETQYF
>TRBV11-3|NA|many|TRBJ1-3
TGTGCCAGCAGCTTAGATCTGGCAGGGGACTCTGGAAACACCATATATTTT
CASSLDLAGDSGNTIYF
>TRBV20-1|NA|many|TRBJ2-1
TGCAGTGCTAGAGATTTTCGAGCAGGAGTAGGAGAGCAGTTCTTC
CSARDFRAGVGEQFF
>TRBV7-3|NA|many|TRBJ2-5
TGTGCCAGCAGTGCGGAGGGGTTGGAGACCCAGTACTTC
CASSAEGLETQYF
>TRBV28|NA|NA|TRBJ2-7
TGTGCCAGCAGTTCCGGGGAATCCTACGAGCAGTACTTC
CASSSGESYEQYF
>TRBV30|NA|NA|TRBJ1-1
TGTGCCTCCTACGGACAGCAGAACACTGAAGCTTTCTTT
CASYGQQNTEAFF
>TRBV3-1|NA|many|TRBJ2-2
TGTGCCAGCAGCCAAGCAAGAGACGGGAAGAACACCGGGGAGCTGTTTTTT
CASSQARDGKNTGELFF
>TRBV13|NA|many|TRBJ1-2
TGTGCCAGCCTAAAGGCGGCATATGGCTACACCTTC
CASLKAAYGYTF
>TRBV20-1|NA|many|TRBJ1-4
TGCAGTGCGAGAGAGGATACGGCTGAAAAACTGTTTTTT
CSAREDTAEKLFF
>TRBV11-2|NA|NA|TRBJ2-3
TGTGCCAGCACCCGCGGAGGGGGCGGCACAGATACGCAGTATTTT
CASTRGGGGTDTQYF
>TRBV27|TRBD1|many|TRBJ1-5
TGTGCCAGCAGTGACAGGGGCCCTCAGCCCCAGCATTTT
CASSDRGPQPQHF
>TRBV27|NA|many|TRBJ2-1
TGTGCCAGCAGTTCCCCCAACTCCTACAATGAGCAGTTCTTC
CASSSPNSYNEQFF
>TRBV6-1|NA|many|TRBJ1-4
TGTGCCAGCAAGTCGTCAGGGGAGATGTGGAAACTGTTTTTT
CASKSSGEMWKLFF
>TRBV9|TRBD2|many|TRBJ2-3
TGTGCCAGCAGCGGGGGGGGGGACACAGATACGCAGTATTTT
CASSGGGDTDTQYF
>TRBV11-2|NA|many|TRBJ1-3
TGTGCCAGCCGGGATCGGGGACTATTCTCTGGAAGCACCATATATTTT
CASRDRGLFSGSTIYF
>TRBV12-3/TRBV12-4|NA|many|TRBJ1-1
TGTGCCAGCAGTTTACTGGACAGTGAAGCTTTCTTT
CASSLLDSEAFF
>TRBV20-1|NA|many|TRBJ2-3
TGCAGTGCTAGGAACTTAAATGCGGATACGCAGTATTTT
CSARNLNADTQYF
>TRBV19|TRBD1|many|TRBJ1-5
TGTGCCAGTAGTGTGGGACAGGGCCCCCTAGGGCCCCAGCATTTT
CASSVGQGPLGPQHF
>TRBV12-5|NA|many|TRBJ1-5
TGTGCTAGTGGTTTGGGTGGACAGCGGATAGGGAGCAATCAGCCCCAGCATTTT
CASGLGGQRIGSNQPQHF
>TRBV5-1|TRBD1|many|TRBJ2-5
TGCGCCAGCAGCCCCGGGACAGGGGGCAGAGAGACCCAGTACTTC
CASSPGTGGRETQYF
>TRBV19|TRBD1|many|TRBJ1-2
TGTGCCAGCGACAGGGGCTATGGCTACACCTTC
CASDRGYGYTF
>TRBV10-3|TRBD1|many|TRBJ1-5
TGTGCCATCAGTGATGACAGGGGGATCGGCAATCAGCCCCAGCATTTT
CAISDDRGIGNQPQHF
>TRBV19|NA|NA|TRBJ2-2
TGTGCCAGTAGCACGTCTGGGGTGGAGGAGCTGTTTTTT
CASSTSGVEELFF
>TRBV6-2/TRBV6-3|TRBD2|many|TRBJ2-3
TGTGCCAGCAGTACCCCAGCGGGAGGGCCCGGGCGCACAGATACGCAGTATTTT
CASSTPAGGPGRTDTQYF
>TRBV20-1|NA|few|TRBJ2-1
TGCAGTGCTAGGGGGGGAGGACGCAATGAGCAGTTCTTC
CSARGGGRNEQFF
>TRBV5-1|NA|NA|TRBJ2-6
TGTGCCAGCAGCTTGGGGGTAAAGGCCAACATCCTGACTTTC
CASSLGVKANILTF